This note documents a single T cell receptor beta chain sequence. The antigen is not known. The data are from a study of T cell responses to AZD1222 COVID-19 vaccine. About the study: Recipients boosted at about 4 weeks or about 12 weeks are pooled.

Broader study findings: Baseline seropositivity occurred in only six AZD1222 recipients.

Clones were sequenced by immunoSEQ multiplex PCR, and TCRdb holds only the in-frame ones, with some missing. Of over 100,000 clones listed, 80% to 85% are singletons. This receptor was identified in an adult in good health. The material was peripheral blood, obtained on day 0 of AZD1222 vaccination.

In DNA form, the CDR3 reads TGTGCCAGCGCCTATTCCGATCAGCCCCAGCATTTT. It yields the protein CASAYSDQPQHF. The V and J genes are TRBV28 and TRBJ1-5; D remains ambiguous. Germline V gives CDR1 MDHEN, CDR2 SYDVKM. The CDR3 has 12 amino acids. Trimming shortened V by 8 bases and J by 5 bases, and 10 bases separated the two germline ends.